These 15 T cell receptor beta chains share one sample of origin, sequenced in a study of cytomegalovirus exposure and HLA in healthy donors. The PCR was carried out with 60 Vbeta primers and 13 Jbeta primers. Here immunoSEQ multiplex PCR was the method, and the copy in TCRdb shows in-frame clones only, minus some. The table has around 150,000 clones, approximately 86% seen once. Sequencing used PBMCs. These receptors all come from a woman in her thirties or forties in good health and CMV-seronegative.

Note on this clone: This specimen includes other DNA sequences encoding the same CDR3. This sequence joins TRBV11-3 and TRBJ2-7; weak D call: TRBD2 (6 bases). CDR3 length: 14 residues. CDR1 and CDR2 from the germline V gene are SGHNT and YENEEA. V shed 5 bases and J shed 0 bases, with 11 bases lying between them. The CDR3 sequence: CASSPGGSSYEQYF. As DNA, the CDR3 is TGTGCCAGCAGCCCCGGAGGGAGCTCCTACGAGCAGTACTTC. Based on the CDR3 plus reference TRBV11-3 and TRBJ2-7, the full variable domain is EAGVVQSPRYKIIEKKQPVAFWCNPISGHNTLYWYLQNLGQGPELLIRYENEEAVDDSQLPKDRFSAERLKGVDSTLKIQPAELGDSAVYLCASSPGGSSYEQYFGPGTRLTVT.

In its sample, this clone was seen once. V gene TRBV5-6 combines with J gene TRBJ2-3; D is possibly TRBD1 (5 bases). V was cut by 0 bases and J by 0 bases, with 14 bases left in between. Looked up from germline, CDR1 is SGHDT and CDR2 is YYEEEE. This CDR3 is built from 17 residues. The CDR3 here is CASSLVGRSHSTDTQYF. The CDR3 bases are TGTGCCAGCAGCTTGGTGGGGCGGAGCCATAGCACAGATACGCAGTATTTT. Complete variable domain (other parts from reference TRBV5-6 and TRBJ2-3): DAGVTQSPTHLIKTRGQQVTLRCSPKSGHDTVSWYQQALGQGPQFIFQYYEEEERQRGNFPDRFSGHQFPNYSSELNVNALLLGDSALYLCASSLVGRSHSTDTQYFGPGTRLTVL.

In DNA, the CDR3 is TGTGCCAGCAGACTGAGGGGGGGATTCTACGAGCAGTACTTC. Its translation is CASRLRGGFYEQYF. The rearrangement uses TRBV5-6 and TRBJ2-7, with D tentatively TRBD2 (7 bases). Trimming left V 5 bases short and J 3 bases short, with 15 bases between. Germline CDR1 reads SGHDT; CDR2 reads YYEEEE. CDR3 length: 14 amino acids.

The chain employs TRBV5-1 and TRBJ2-1; D not resolved. CDR1 is SGHRS and CDR2 is YFSETQ in the germline V gene. This CDR3 has 14 residues. V was shortened by 7 bases and J by 6 bases, with 17 bases between the two germline ends. The CDR3 coding sequence is TGCGCCAGCTCATCCCCCGAGAAAGTCAATGAGCAGTTCTTC. This codes for CASSSPEKVNEQFF.

This clone has just one count. The DNA of the CDR3 is TGTGCCAGCAGTTTAGCGACTAGCGGGACTGATACGCAGTATTTT. It specifies CASSLATSGTDTQYF. The V and J genes are TRBV27 and TRBJ2-3; 11 nucleotides align to TRBD2. The CDR3 runs 15 residues. The V gene's germline CDR1 is MNHEY and CDR2 SMNVEV (reference sequence). Trimming took 2 bases from V and 6 from J; bases not matched to a gene: 4.

The V call is TRBV6-1, the J call TRBJ1-2; D remains ambiguous. CDR1 is MNHNS and CDR2 is SASEGT in the germline V gene. The CDR3 sequence is 13 residues long. The ends were cut back, 0 bases at V and 7 bases at J, with 9 bases in the middle. The CDR3 protein is CASSEAGFVGYTF. The CDR3, as DNA: TGTGCCAGCAGTGAAGCCGGGTTCGTTGGCTACACCTTC.

V gene TRBV5-1 combines with J gene TRBJ2-7, with TRBD1 matching over 7 bases. Germline lookup yields CDR1 SGHRS and CDR2 YFSETQ. The CDR3 totals 13 residues. V shed 4 bases and J 6 bases; nucleotides not matched to a gene: 7. This chain's CDR3 is CASSGTAFAEQYF. For the CDR3, the DNA is TGCGCCAGCAGCGGGACAGCCTTCGCCGAGCAGTACTTC.

This chain uses TRBV4-1 with TRBJ1-1; possibly TRBD1 for D (5 bases). Trimming cost V 5 bases and J 2 bases, with 15 bases left between them. Germline CDR1 is MGHRA and CDR2 is YSYEKL. This CDR3 is built from 15 residues. In nucleotides, the CDR3 is TGCGCCAGCAGCATCCCGGCGGGGCCCAACACTGAAGCTTTCTTT. This sequence encodes CASSIPAGPNTEAFF.

This chain joins TRBV5-8 and TRBJ2-1; TRBD1 agrees at 12 bases. J lost 8 bases, V lost 4 bases, and 7 bases had no gene match. CDR1 SGHTS and CDR2 YDEGEE come from the germline V gene. CDR3 length equals 15 residues. In nucleotides, the CDR3 is TGTGCCAGCAGCCTGGGACAGGGGGCTCAAGATGAGCAGTTCTTC. The encoded protein is CASSLGQGAQDEQFF. Full variable domain (outside the CDR3, taken from reference TRBV5-8 and TRBJ2-1): EAGVTQSPTHLIKTRGQQATLRCSPISGHTSVYWYQQALGLGLQFLLWYDEGEERNRGNFPPRFSGRQFPNYSSELNVNALELEDSALYLCASSLGQGAQDEQFFGPGTRLTVL.

In its sample, this clone was seen once. This sequence joins TRBV11-3 and TRBJ2-1; 16 nucleotides align to TRBD2. There are 15 residues in the CDR3. Germline V gives CDR1 SGHNT, CDR2 YENEEA. J lost 8 bases, V lost 11 bases, and 9 bases had no gene match. The CDR3 region is CAVTGGLAGGDEQFF. The CDR3 DNA is TGTGCCGTCACGGGGGGACTAGCGGGAGGGGATGAGCAGTTCTTC.

The rearrangement links TRBV29-1 to TRBJ2-3; TRBD1 aligns across 8 bases. The CDR3 is 14 amino acids. With V trimmed by 3 bases and J by 6 bases, 8 bases remained unmatched. CDR1 SQVTM and CDR2 ANQGSEA come from the germline V gene. In DNA, the CDR3 is TGCAGCGTTGATCCGGACAGGGTGGCGGATACGCAGTATTTT. Translation: CSVDPDRVADTQYF.

This chain connects TRBV6-1 to TRBJ2-7, with 8 positions matching TRBD2. Looked up from germline, CDR1 is MNHNS and CDR2 is SASEGT. The CDR3 covers 15 residues. V lost 5 bases to trimming and J lost 3 bases; unmatched junction nucleotides: 9. The CDR3 coding sequence is TGTGCCAGCAGTTCTCCGGGACTAGAGAACTACGAGCAGTACTTC. Residues: CASSSPGLENYEQYF.

The gene calls are TRBV5-1 and TRBJ2-2; 7 bases are a match to TRBD1. Germline values: CDR1 SGHRS, CDR2 YFSETQ. The CDR3 spans 14 residues. With V trimmed by 4 bases and J by 1 base, 1 base remained unmatched. CDR3 sequence: CASSRTGNTGELFF. DNA for the CDR3: TGCGCCAGCAGCCGGACAGGGAACACCGGGGAGCTGTTTTTT.

V is TRBV10-2 and J is TRBJ2-3; TRBD2 matches at 9 bases. CDR1 is WSHSY, CDR2 SAAADI, per germline. This CDR3 has 16 amino acids. Unmatched junction bases numbered 5, after V lost 2 bases and J lost 2 bases. The CDR3 sequence: CASSEGLAGYTDTQYF. The CDR3 nucleotides read TGCGCCAGCAGTGAGGGCCTAGCGGGGTACACAGATACGCAGTATTTT.

The chain recombines TRBV20-1 with TRBJ1-1; D possibly corresponds to TRBD1 (6 bases). Trimming took off 5 bases at V and 4 bases at J, with 8 bases between the two ends. CDR3 length: 11 amino acids. Germline V CDR1 and CDR2: DFQATT, SNEGSKA (reference sequence). CDR3 protein: CSAQGSTEAFF. CDR3 nucleotide sequence: TGCAGTGCTCAGGGGTCCACTGAAGCTTTCTTT.